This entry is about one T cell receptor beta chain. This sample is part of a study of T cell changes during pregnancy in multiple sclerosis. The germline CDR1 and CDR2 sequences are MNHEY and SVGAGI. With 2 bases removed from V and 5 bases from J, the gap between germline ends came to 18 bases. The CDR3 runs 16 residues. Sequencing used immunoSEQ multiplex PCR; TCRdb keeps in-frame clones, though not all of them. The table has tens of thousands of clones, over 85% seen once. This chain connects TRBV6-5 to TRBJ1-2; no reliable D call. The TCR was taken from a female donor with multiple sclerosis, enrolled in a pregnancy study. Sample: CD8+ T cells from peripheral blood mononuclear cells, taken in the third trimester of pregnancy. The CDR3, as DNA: TGTGCCAGCAGTTACGGTCCGCCCGAATTGAGTTATGGCTACACCTTC. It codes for CASSYGPPELSYGYTF.